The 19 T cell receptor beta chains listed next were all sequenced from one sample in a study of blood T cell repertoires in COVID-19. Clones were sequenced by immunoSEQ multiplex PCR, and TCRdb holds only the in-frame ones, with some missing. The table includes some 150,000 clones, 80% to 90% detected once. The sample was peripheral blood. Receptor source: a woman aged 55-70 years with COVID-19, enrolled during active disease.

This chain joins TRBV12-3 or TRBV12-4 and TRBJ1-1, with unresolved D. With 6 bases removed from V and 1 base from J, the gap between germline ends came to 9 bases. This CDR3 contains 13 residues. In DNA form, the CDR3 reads TGTGCCAGCAGCTACGATGGGAACACTGAAGCTTTCTTT. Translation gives CASSYDGNTEAFF.

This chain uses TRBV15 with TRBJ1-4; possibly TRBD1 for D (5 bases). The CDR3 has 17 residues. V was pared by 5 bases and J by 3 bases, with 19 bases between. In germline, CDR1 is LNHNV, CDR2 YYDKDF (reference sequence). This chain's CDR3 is CATSVRSGRGANEKLFF. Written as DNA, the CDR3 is TGTGCCACCAGCGTGAGGTCGGGGAGGGGCGCTAATGAAAAACTGTTTTTT.

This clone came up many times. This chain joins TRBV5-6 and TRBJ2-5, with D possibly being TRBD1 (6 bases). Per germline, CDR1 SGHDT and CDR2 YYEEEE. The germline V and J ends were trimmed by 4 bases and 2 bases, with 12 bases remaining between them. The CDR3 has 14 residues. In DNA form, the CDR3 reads TGTGCCAGCAGCCAGGACAGTTATCAAGAGACCCAGTACTTC. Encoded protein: CASSQDSYQETQYF.

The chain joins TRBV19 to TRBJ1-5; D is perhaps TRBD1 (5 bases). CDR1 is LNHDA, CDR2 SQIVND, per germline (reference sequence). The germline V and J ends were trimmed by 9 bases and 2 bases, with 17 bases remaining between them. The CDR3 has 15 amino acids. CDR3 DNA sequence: TGTGCCAGCGCCGATGGAGGGGAAGGCAATCAGCCCCAGCATTTT. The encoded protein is CASADGGEGNQPQHF.

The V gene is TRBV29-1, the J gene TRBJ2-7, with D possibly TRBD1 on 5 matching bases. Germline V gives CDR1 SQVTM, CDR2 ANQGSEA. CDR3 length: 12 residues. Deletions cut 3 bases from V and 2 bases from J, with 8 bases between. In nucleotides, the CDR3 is TGCAGCGTTGATGCAGGGCCCTACGAGCAGTACTTC. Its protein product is CSVDAGPYEQYF.

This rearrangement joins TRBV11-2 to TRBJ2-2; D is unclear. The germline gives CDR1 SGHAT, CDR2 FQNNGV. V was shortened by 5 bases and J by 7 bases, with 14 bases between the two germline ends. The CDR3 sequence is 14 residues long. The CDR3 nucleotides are TGTGCCAGCAGCCCTGTAAATAGTGGCGGGGAGCTGTTTTTT. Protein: CASSPVNSGGELFF.

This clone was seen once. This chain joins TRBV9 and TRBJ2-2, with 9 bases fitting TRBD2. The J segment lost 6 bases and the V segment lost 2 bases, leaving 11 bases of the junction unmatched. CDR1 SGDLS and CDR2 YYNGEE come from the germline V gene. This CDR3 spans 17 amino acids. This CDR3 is CASSVDLRQRGAGELFF. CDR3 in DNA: TGTGCCAGCAGCGTGGACCTGAGACAGCGGGGGGCCGGGGAGCTGTTTTTT. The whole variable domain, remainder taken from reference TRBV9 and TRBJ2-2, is DSGVTQTPKHLITATGQRVTLRCSPRSGDLSVYWYQQSLDQGLQFLIQYYNGEERAKGNILERFSAQQFPDLHSELNLSSLELGDSALYFCASSVDLRQRGAGELFFGEGSRLTVL.

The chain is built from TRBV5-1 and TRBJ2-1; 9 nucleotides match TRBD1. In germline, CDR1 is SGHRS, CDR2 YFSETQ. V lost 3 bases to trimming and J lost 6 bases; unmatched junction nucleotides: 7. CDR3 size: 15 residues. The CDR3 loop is CASSSRDRAPNEQFF. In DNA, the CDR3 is TGCGCCAGCAGCTCCCGGGACAGGGCCCCCAATGAGCAGTTCTTC.

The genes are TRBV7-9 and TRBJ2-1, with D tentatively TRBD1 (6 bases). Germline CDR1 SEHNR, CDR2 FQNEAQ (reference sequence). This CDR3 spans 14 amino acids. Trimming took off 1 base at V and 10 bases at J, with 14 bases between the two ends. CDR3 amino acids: CASSLELQGREQFF. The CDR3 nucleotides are TGTGCCAGCAGCTTAGAGCTGCAGGGGAGAGAGCAGTTCTTC. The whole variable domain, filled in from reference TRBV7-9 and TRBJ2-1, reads DTGVSQNPRHKITKRGQNVTFRCDPISEHNRLYWYRQTLGQGPEFLTYFQNEAQLEKSRLLSDRFSAERPKGSFSTLEIQRTEQGDSAMYLCASSLELQGREQFFGPGTRLTVL.

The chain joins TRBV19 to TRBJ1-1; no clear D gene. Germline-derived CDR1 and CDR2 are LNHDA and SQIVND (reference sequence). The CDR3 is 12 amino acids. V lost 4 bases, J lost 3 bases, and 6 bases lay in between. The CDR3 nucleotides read TGTGCCAGTAGTAACCGGGACACTGAAGCTTTCTTT. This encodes CASSNRDTEAFF.

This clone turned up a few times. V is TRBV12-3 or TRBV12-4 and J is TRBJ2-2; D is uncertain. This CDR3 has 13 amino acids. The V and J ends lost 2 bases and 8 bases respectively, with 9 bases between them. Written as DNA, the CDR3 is TGTGCCAGCAGTTTACGGCAGCGAGGGGAGCTGTTTTTT. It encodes CASSLRQRGELFF.

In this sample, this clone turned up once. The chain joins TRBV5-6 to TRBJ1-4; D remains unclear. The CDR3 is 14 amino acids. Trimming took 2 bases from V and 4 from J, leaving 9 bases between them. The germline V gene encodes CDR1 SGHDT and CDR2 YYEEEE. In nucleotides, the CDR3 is TGTGCCAGCAGCTTATCAGGTTTTAATGAAAAACTGTTTTTT. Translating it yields CASSLSGFNEKLFF. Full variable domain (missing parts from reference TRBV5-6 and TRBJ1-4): DAGVTQSPTHLIKTRGQQVTLRCSPKSGHDTVSWYQQALGQGPQFIFQYYEEEERQRGNFPDRFSGHQFPNYSSELNVNALLLGDSALYLCASSLSGFNEKLFFGSGTQLSVL.

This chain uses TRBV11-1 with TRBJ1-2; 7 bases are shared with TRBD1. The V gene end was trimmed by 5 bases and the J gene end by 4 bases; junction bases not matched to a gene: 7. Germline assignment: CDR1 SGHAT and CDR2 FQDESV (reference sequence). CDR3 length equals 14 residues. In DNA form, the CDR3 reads TGTGCCAGCAGCCCTAACCGGGACAGCTATGGCTACACCTTC. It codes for CASSPNRDSYGYTF.

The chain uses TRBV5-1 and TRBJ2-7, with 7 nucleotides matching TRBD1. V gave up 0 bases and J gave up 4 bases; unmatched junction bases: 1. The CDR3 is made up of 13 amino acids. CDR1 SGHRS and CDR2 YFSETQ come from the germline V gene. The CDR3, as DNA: TGCGCCAGCAGCTTGGGGGGACAGTACGAGCAGTACTTC. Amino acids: CASSLGGQYEQYF.

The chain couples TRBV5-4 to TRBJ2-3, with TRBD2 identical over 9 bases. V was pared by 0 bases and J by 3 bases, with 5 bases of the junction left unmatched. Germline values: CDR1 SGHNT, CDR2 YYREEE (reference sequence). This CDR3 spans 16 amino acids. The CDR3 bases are TGTGCCAGCAGCTTGGGAAGTCTAGCGGGGACAGATACGCAGTATTTT. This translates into CASSLGSLAGTDTQYF.

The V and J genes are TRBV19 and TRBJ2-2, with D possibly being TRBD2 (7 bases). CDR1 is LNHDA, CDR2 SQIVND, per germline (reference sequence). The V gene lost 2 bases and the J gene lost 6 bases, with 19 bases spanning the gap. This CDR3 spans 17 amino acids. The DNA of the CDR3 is TGTGCCAGTAGTATAAATACGGGGGGCGCGTTCCCCGGGGAGCTGTTTTTT. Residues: CASSINTGGAFPGELFF.

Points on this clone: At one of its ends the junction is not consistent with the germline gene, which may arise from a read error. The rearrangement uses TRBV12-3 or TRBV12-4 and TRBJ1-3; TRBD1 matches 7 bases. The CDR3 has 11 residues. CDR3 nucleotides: TGTGCCAGCAGTTTTTCCCGGGACAGCTCCTTT. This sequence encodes CASSFSRDSSF.

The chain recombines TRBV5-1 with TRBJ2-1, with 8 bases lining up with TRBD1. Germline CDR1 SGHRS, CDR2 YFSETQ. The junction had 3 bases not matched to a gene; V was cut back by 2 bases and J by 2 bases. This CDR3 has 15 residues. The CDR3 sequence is CASSFTGGPYNEQFF. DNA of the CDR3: TGCGCCAGCAGCTTTACAGGGGGACCCTACAATGAGCAGTTCTTC.

CDR3 in amino acids: CATSEPGDTEAFF. CDR3 nucleotides: TGTGCCACCAGTGAACCAGGGGACACTGAAGCTTTCTTT. V is TRBV24-1 and J is TRBJ1-1; the D gene is possibly TRBD1 (6 bases). Deletions cut 4 bases from V and 3 bases from J, with 8 bases between. Germline V gene lookup returns CDR1 KGHDR and CDR2 SFDVKD. The CDR3 spans 13 residues.